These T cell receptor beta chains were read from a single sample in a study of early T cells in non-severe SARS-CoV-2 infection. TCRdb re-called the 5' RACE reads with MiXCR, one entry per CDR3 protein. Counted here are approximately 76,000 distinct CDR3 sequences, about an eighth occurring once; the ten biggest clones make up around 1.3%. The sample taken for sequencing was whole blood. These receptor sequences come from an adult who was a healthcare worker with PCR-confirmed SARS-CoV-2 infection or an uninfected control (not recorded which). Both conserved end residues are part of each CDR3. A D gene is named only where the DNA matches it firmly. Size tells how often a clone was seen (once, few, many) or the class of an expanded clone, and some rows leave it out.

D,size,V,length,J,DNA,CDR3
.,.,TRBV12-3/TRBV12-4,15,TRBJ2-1,TGTGCCAGCAGACTGGGGAGCGGACTTAGGAATGAGCAGTTCTTC,CASRLGSGLRNEQFF
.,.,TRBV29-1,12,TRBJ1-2,TGCAGCGATTTGACCCTCGTTGATGGCTACACCTTC,CSDLTLVDGYTF
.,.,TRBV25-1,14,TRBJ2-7,TGTGCCAGCAACGAAGACGAGGGGGCCTACGAGCAGTACTTC,CASNEDEGAYEQYF
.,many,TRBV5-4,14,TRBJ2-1,TGTGCCAGCAGCTTAGGGCCCTCCTACAATGAGCAGTTCTTC,CASSLGPSYNEQFF
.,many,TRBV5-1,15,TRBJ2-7,TGCGCCAGCAGCTTGGAACCCAGGGGCTCCTACGAGCAGTACTTC,CASSLEPRGSYEQYF
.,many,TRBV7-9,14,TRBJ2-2,TGTGCCAGCAGCTTACGCGTAGACACCGGGGAGCTGTTTTTT,CASSLRVDTGELFF
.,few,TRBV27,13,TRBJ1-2,TGTGCCAGCAGTTTAGGTCCGGACTATGGCTACACCTTC,CASSLGPDYGYTF
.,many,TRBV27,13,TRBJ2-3,TGTGCCAGCAGTTTCTCGGGAGCAGATACGCAGTATTTT,CASSFSGADTQYF
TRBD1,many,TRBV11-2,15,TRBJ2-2,TGTGCCAGCAGCTTAACAACAGGGGTCACCGGGGAGCTGTTTTTT,CASSLTTGVTGELFF
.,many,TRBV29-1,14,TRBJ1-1,TGCAGCGCCAGAGGCCTTTCGGGGGACACTGAAGCTTTCTTT,CSARGLSGDTEAFF
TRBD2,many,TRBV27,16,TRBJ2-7,TGTGCCAGCAGACCAACTTGGGGGGGAGGGATGAACGAGCAGTACTTC,CASRPTWGGGMNEQYF
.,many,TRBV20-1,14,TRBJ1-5,TGCAGTGCTAGCCGTTCCCAGGGCAATCAGCCCCAGCATTTT,CSASRSQGNQPQHF
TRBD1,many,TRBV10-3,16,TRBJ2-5,TGTGCCATCAGCTACTCATCGAAGGGACAGCAAGAGACCCAGTACTTC,CAISYSSKGQQETQYF
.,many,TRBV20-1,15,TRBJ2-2,TGCAGTGCTAGGCTTGGGCAGACGAACACCGGGGAGCTGTTTTTT,CSARLGQTNTGELFF
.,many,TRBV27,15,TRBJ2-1,TGTGCCAGCAGTCCGGGAGAGGAGCTCTACAATGAGCAGTTCTTC,CASSPGEELYNEQFF
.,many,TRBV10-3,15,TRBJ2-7,TGTGCCACCACCCGTGTGACGGATAGCCGGGGCGAGCAGTACTTC,CATTRVTDSRGEQYF
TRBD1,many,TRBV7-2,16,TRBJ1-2,TGTGCCAGCAGCTCCGGGACAGGGGGAATGTACTATGGCTACACCTTC,CASSSGTGGMYYGYTF
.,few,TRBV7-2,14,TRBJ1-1,TGTGCCAGCAGCTCCCCGGGACAGAACACTGAAGCTTTCTTT,CASSSPGQNTEAFF
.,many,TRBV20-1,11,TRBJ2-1,TGCAGTGCTAGAGATAGTATATCACAGTTCTTC,CSARDSISQFF
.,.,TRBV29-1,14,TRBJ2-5,TGCAGCGTTTCCCCCCACGGAGGGGGTGAGACCCAGTACTTC,CSVSPHGGGETQYF
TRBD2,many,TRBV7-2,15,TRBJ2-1,TGTGCCAGCAGCCAGCCCGGGACTAGCATGTATGAGCAGTTCTTC,CASSQPGTSMYEQFF
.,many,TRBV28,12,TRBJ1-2,TGTGCCAGCGGCCCTAGAGTTCATGGCTACACCTTC,CASGPRVHGYTF
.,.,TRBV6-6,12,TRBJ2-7,TGTGCCAGCAGTTGGGGGAAGGTAGAGCAGTACTTC,CASSWGKVEQYF
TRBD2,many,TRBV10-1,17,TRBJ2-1,TGCGCCAGCAGTGAGTCGAATAGCGGGGGGACTTACAATGAGCAGTTCTTC,CASSESNSGGTYNEQFF
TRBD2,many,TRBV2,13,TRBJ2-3,TGTGCCAGCATGGCGGGGGAAACGGGTACGCAGTATTTT,CASMAGETGTQYF
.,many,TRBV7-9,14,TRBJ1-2,TGTGCCAGCAGCTCGCCCAGGGAGAGCTATGGCTACACCTTC,CASSSPRESYGYTF